One sample yielded the 3 T cell receptor beta chains listed below, sequenced in a study of blood T cells in healthy people across ages. A sample-barcoded 5' primer and a J-beta primer mix were used in a second PCR of roughly 6 to 11 cycles. TCRdb recomputed calls from the 5' RACE reads with MiXCR, one row per CDR3 protein. The sample records about 670,000 distinct CDR3 sequences, under 65% being singletons. The sample was blood. The receptors were sampled from a woman over 75 in good health.

This clonotype appeared a few times. The chain recombines TRBV28 with TRBJ2-2; 10 nucleotides agree with TRBD1. Germline CDR1 reads MDHEN; CDR2 reads SYDVKM. J lost 5 bases, V lost 4 bases, and 7 bases had no gene match. The CDR3 loop spans 16 amino acids. CDR3 DNA sequence: TGTGCCAGCAGTTCACGGGACAGGGGTAGGACCGGGGAGCTGTTTTTT. Amino acid sequence: CASSSRDRGRTGELFF.

CDR3 amino acids: CASSAGVSDTQYF. The CDR3 DNA reads as TGTGCCAGCTCTGCGGGAGTCTCAGATACGCAGTATTTT. V usage is TRBV9 and J usage is TRBJ2-3; 7 positions match TRBD2. The CDR3 spans 13 residues. The junction had 6 bases not matched to a gene; V was cut back by 7 bases and J by 4 bases. CDR1 is SGDLS and CDR2 is YYNGEE in the germline V gene.

The chain employs TRBV6-6 and TRBJ2-7; possibly TRBD1 for D (5 bases). TRBJ2-5 matches the DNA end more closely, so the J call is doubtful. CDR1 MNHNY and CDR2 SVGAGI come from the germline V gene (reference sequence). The CDR3 is 15 amino acids. In nucleotides, the CDR3 is TGTGCCAGCAGTTACTCGGGGCAGGGCCACGAGACCCAGTACTTC. This sequence encodes CASSYSGQGHETQYF.